The 8 T cell receptor beta chains reported below all come from one sample, sequenced in a study of cytotoxic CD8 clonotypes in ibrutinib-treated CLL. Clones were read by immunoSEQ multiplex PCR, and TCRdb kept only the in-frame ones, dropping some. The table records tens of thousands of clones, around 83% of them present only once. The sequencing used PBMCs, collected before ibrutinib treatment. These receptors came from a human donor with chronic lymphocytic leukemia.

V and J are TRBV4-1 and TRBJ1-1; tentative D call: TRBD1 (6 bases). The length of the CDR3 is 16 residues. Trimming removed 2 bases at V and 1 base at J, with 14 bases between. Germline CDR1 MGHRA, CDR2 YSYEKL. This chain's CDR3 is CASSQQGFAKNTEAFF. CDR3 DNA sequence: TGCGCCAGCAGCCAACAGGGGTTCGCTAAGAACACTGAAGCTTTCTTT.

The chain uses TRBV5-1 and TRBJ1-2, with 8 bases fitting TRBD1. Germline V CDR1 and CDR2: SGHRS, YFSETQ. The junction had 10 bases not matched to a gene; V was cut back by 6 bases and J by 3 bases. The CDR3 has 15 amino acids. The CDR3 protein is CASTSQGATDYGYTF. The CDR3, as DNA: TGCGCCAGCACCTCTCAGGGGGCGACGGACTATGGCTACACCTTC.

The chain is built from TRBV9 and TRBJ1-4, with D possibly being TRBD1 (6 bases). The V and J ends lost 4 bases and 1 base respectively, with 17 bases between them. CDR1 and CDR2 (germline): SGDLS, YYNGEE. The CDR3 runs 17 residues. The CDR3 DNA sequence: TGTGCCAGCAGCCCCCGTACTTTGACAGGAACTAATGAAAAACTGTTTTTT. Its protein is CASSPRTLTGTNEKLFF.

This chain joins TRBV7-2 and TRBJ2-7; the D is unclear. V dropped 3 bases and J dropped 0 bases, with 9 bases sitting between them. CDR3 length equals 14 residues. Germline CDR1 is SGHTA and CDR2 is FQGNSA. The CDR3: CASSFTGGSYEQYF. For the CDR3, the DNA is TGTGCCAGCAGCTTCACCGGTGGCTCCTACGAGCAGTACTTC.

The chain joins TRBV5-8 to TRBJ1-5; TRBD1 matches 12 bases. The CDR3 contains 16 residues. The V segment lost 4 bases and the J segment 6 bases; nucleotides outside the gene matches: 8. The germline V gene has CDR1 SGHTS and CDR2 YDEGEE. The CDR3 region is CASSAGTGGAGQPQHF. CDR3 sequence (DNA): TGTGCCAGCAGCGCCGGGACAGGGGGCGCCGGTCAGCCCCAGCATTTT. Supplemented by reference TRBV5-8 and TRBJ1-5, the full variable domain reads EAGVTQSPTHLIKTRGQQATLRCSPISGHTSVYWYQQALGLGLQFLLWYDEGEERNRGNFPPRFSGRQFPNYSSELNVNALELEDSALYLCASSAGTGGAGQPQHFGDGTRLSIL.

The V gene is TRBV6-1, the J gene TRBJ2-1; possibly TRBD1 for D (6 bases). Germline V gene sequence: CDR1 MNHNS, CDR2 SASEGT. The CDR3 consists of 14 residues. V was trimmed by 6 bases and J by 4 bases, leaving 13 bases between them. This chain's CDR3 is CASSGQPPYNEQFF. Here the CDR3 DNA reads TGTGCCAGCAGCGGACAGCCGCCTTACAATGAGCAGTTCTTC.

This clone has a handful of counts. V and J are TRBV11-1 and TRBJ2-7, with no clear D. Germline values: CDR1 SGHAT, CDR2 FQDESV (reference sequence). The CDR3 has 11 amino acids. Trimming cost V 4 bases and J 3 bases, with 4 bases left between them. The CDR3 loop is CASSSYYEQYF. CDR3 DNA: TGTGCCAGCAGCTCTTACTACGAGCAGTACTTC.

The chain carries TRBV18 and TRBJ2-3, with TRBD2 matching over 13 bases. The CDR3 runs 19 residues. The V gene end was trimmed by 6 bases and the J gene end by 4 bases; junction bases not matched to a gene: 16. The germline gives CDR1 KGHSH, CDR2 LQKENI. In nucleotides, the CDR3 is TGTGCCAGCTCTCCAGGACTAGCGGGAGCCCGCCCAGGGGCAGATACGCAGTATTTT. Residues: CASSPGLAGARPGADTQYF.